The present T cell receptor (beta chain) was sequenced within a study of human T cells and chemical hapten exposure. Across the whole study: Patch tests delivered 0.01% DPC to the upper back and were evaluated at 6 days.

Germline V gene lookup returns CDR1 MDHEN and CDR2 SYDVKM. The V end lost 6 bases, the J end lost 5 bases, and 14 bases lay between the germline ends. CDR3 length: 14 residues. TCRdb ran MiXCR on the RACE reads and lists one entry per CDR3 protein. Among about 400,000 distinct CDR3 sequences, under 6.5% were seen once, and the ten largest hold over 5.5%. This clonotype has a count of ten or more. Its antigen is unidentified. As for time point: patch test 2, 6 weeks after DPC sensitization. The treatment denotes: therapeutic diphenylcyclopropenone sensitization with weekly scalp DPC. Study-wide findings and caveats: Donors, who had alopecia, may show an immune response that differs from healthy people's. TCRs exceeding a frequency of 1 in 1000 stayed unchanged under DPC sensitization.

Here the sequenced sample was whole blood, taken in connection with sensitization to the hapten diphenylcyclopropenone (DPC). This chain uses TRBV28 with TRBJ1-5; D is perhaps TRBD1 (6 bases). The sequence came from a young woman with alopecia areata. Some clones in this sample may be carry-over from other donors' samples. Here the CDR3 DNA reads TGTGCCAGCAGCAAAATGACAGGTTATCAGCCCCAGCATTTT. As protein: CASSKMTGYQPQHF. The full variable domain, with the rest looked up from reference TRBV28 and TRBJ1-5, is DVKVTQSSRYLVKRTGEKVFLECVQDMDHENMFWYRQDPGLGLRLIYFSYDVKMKEKGDIPEGYSVSREKKERFSLILESASTNQTSMYLCASSKMTGYQPQHFGDGTRLSIL.